The following is a TCR beta chain sequence with its context. This sample stems from a study of blood T cell repertoires in COVID-19. Using immunoSEQ multiplex PCR, the repertoire was profiled, and TCRdb retains in-frame clones only, with some absent. The sample records about 160,000 clones, approximately 90% being singletons. CDR1 and CDR2 from the germline V gene are LGHNA and YSLEER. V was clipped by 5 bases and J by 5 bases; unmatched bases: 8. This CDR3 has 14 amino acids. This chain joins TRBV4-3 and TRBJ2-7; TRBD1 agrees at 8 bases. The receptor's source is a man aged 25 to 45 with COVID-19, enrolled during active disease. Sequenced sample: peripheral blood. The CDR3 bases are TGCGCCAGCAGCAGTGGACAGGGTGGGGACGAGCAGTACTTC. Amino acids: CASSSGQGGDEQYF.